One sample yielded the 4 T cell receptor beta chains listed below, sequenced in a study of PD-1 blockade in classical Hodgkin lymphoma. Here immunoSEQ multiplex PCR was the method, and the copy in TCRdb shows in-frame clones only, minus some. The table has thousands of clones, under 90% seen once. Each of the patients experienced relapse following autologous stem cell transplantation, and their brentuximab vedotin exposure differed. The specimen comprised peripheral blood mononuclear cells (PBMCs), sampled at baseline. The receptors originated from a human donor with classical Hodgkin lymphoma.

CDR3 in amino acids: CAISEPGTGWNNEQFF. The CDR3 region has the DNA TGTGCCATCAGTGAGCCTGGGACAGGTTGGAACAATGAGCAGTTCTTC. V and J are TRBV10-3 and TRBJ2-1; 8 nucleotides line up with TRBD1. This CDR3 has 16 residues. CDR1 and CDR2 (germline): ENHRY, SYGVKD. With 2 bases clipped from V and 5 bases from J, the junction kept 8 bases outside the gene matches.

The chain joins TRBV27 to TRBJ2-7; the D is unclear. Trimming pared 6 bases from V and 1 base from J, leaving 4 bases between. Germline lookup yields CDR1 MNHEY and CDR2 SMNVEV (reference sequence). The CDR3 sequence is 11 residues long. The CDR3 nucleotides read TGTGCCAGCAGGACATCCTACGAGCAGTACTTC. This encodes CASRTSYEQYF.

The chain links TRBV7-8 to TRBJ2-2, with D uncertain. Trimming took off 2 bases at V and 4 bases at J, with 8 bases between the two ends. The CDR3 is made up of 14 amino acids. Per the germline V gene, CDR1 is SGHVS and CDR2 is FQNEAQ. CDR3 sequence (DNA): TGTGCCAGCAGCTTAAGGGAAAGCACCGGGGAGCTGTTTTTT. Encoded protein: CASSLRESTGELFF. The variable domain in full, with the rest retrieved from reference TRBV7-8 and TRBJ2-2, is GAGVSQSPRYKVAKRGQDVALRCDPISGHVSLFWYQQALGQGPEFLTYFQNEAQLDKSGLPSDRFFAERPEGSVSTLKIQRTQQEDSAVYLCASSLRESTGELFFGEGSRLTVL.

The gene calls are TRBV7-9 and TRBJ1-1, with D possibly matching TRBD1 (6 bases). The germline gives CDR1 SEHNR, CDR2 FQNEAQ (reference sequence). The CDR3 runs to 15 residues. Trimming took off 1 base at V and 3 bases at J, with 12 bases between the two ends. CDR3 coding DNA: TGTGCCAGCAGCTTAGGGGGAGGGGGTCACACTGAAGCTTTCTTT. This sequence encodes CASSLGGGGHTEAFF.